This T cell receptor beta chain was recovered during a study of a mutant IDH1 vaccine in newly diagnosed glioma (dated by TCRdb to about 2021). Background for the entire study: Patients were given eight vaccinations, in weeks 1, 3, 5, 7, 11, 15, 19 and 23, which matched visits V03 through V10. In the chemotherapy-containing groups, vaccination started alongside temozolomide cycles, whereas in patients who had radiotherapy alone it started 4-6 weeks after radiotherapy. Of the approximately 35 treated patients, around 60% were male and 37.5% were female, and the mean age was approximately 40 years. Prior to enrollment, standard therapy consisting of radiotherapy alone, temozolomide alone, or radiochemotherapy with temozolomide had been administered to patients, with the combination being received by most patients. Peripheral blood was collected at six visits: V03 (baseline), V05, V07, V10, V12 and V13. Longitudinal TCRB deep sequencing was performed for about 25 treated patients wherever samples were available for exploratory analyses. Broader findings and caveats from the paper: Immune responses induced by the vaccine were seen in approximately 93% of patients across multiple MHC alleles. According to the authors, sample limitations meant that analyses of patient blood samples could not be reproduced. Availability determined which PBMC samples were chosen for TCRB deep sequencing. No apparent relationship was observed between pseudoprogression and alterations in the top peripheral T cell clonotypes detected by TCRB sequencing.

There are a few counts of this clone. The specificity of this receptor is unknown. No much larger clonotype is one base removed from it; base qualities were not supplied. The library came from the immunoSEQ multiplex PCR assay. Rearranged TCR beta chain sequences were amplified using the hsTCRB Kit according to the manufacturer's protocol. TCRB libraries were sequenced on an Illumina MiSeq. As for the original processing: Demultiplexing, trimming and gene mapping were performed with the kit vendor's proprietary platform. The immuneACCESS repertoire file appears here via TCRdb, limited to in-frame rearrangements. These files lack a portion of the clones; in checked studies, under half of the deficit traces to unresolved V genes, and the cause of the others is not known. That table gives V, J and clone size, and the DNA gave D and trimming. Within this sample are tens of thousands of clones, with about four fifths of them counted one time only. Clones ranked in the top ten supply around 6.2% of the sample.

Germline trimming amounts to 1 base on V and 6 bases on J, with 1 as the count of junction bases outside the gene matches. The germline V gene gives CDR1 as LGHNA and CDR2 as YNFKEQ. Measured from the cysteine to the phenylalanine, the CDR3 is 13 residues long. Only CDR3 DNA is held: 39 bases, read in frame from base 1. According to the study, the label for this sample's time point signals: week 23, last vaccination. A 20-mer mutant IDH1 peptide at 300 micrograms in Montanide made up each vaccine dose, which was injected subcutaneously together with topical imiquimod. Newly diagnosed WHO grade 3 or 4 IDH1-mutant astrocytomas showing loss of nuclear ATRX were present in the donors. The samples were drawn from NOA16, a multicentre, single-arm, open-label phase I trial in Germany that tested a mutant IDH1 peptide vaccine in humans for the first time. Genomic DNA for TCRB sequencing was extracted from EDTA blood using the DNeasy Blood and Tissue Kit.

The sample in question was PBMCs, obtained from a glioma patient whose treatment included an IDH1 peptide vaccine. In this chain, TRBV4-2 is recombined with TRBJ2-7; the central 9 bases match TRBD2. The clonotype comes from a man aged 40-50 years with glioma. DNA sequence: TGTGCCAGCAGCCAAGCTAGCGGGGTCGAGCAGTACTTC. This is translated as CASSQASGVEQYF.